This TCR beta chain was identified during a study of blood T cell repertoires in COVID-19. About the research overall: Researchers got acute and convalescent COVID-19 samples from the United States, Italy and Spain. From T cells, B-cell-depleted T cells, or PBMCs came the material, which was cDNA or gDNA.

The CDR3 is 16 residues long. CDR1 SEHNR and CDR2 FQNEAQ come from the germline V gene (reference sequence). V shed 5 bases and J shed 2 bases, with 17 bases lying between them. In the source study's methods: For nucleated cells, counts were estimated from reference gene primer amplification. Using immunoSEQ multiplex PCR, the repertoire was profiled, and TCRdb retains in-frame clones only, with some absent. For V, J and clone size, that table is used; D and trimming come from the DNA. The data hold 350,000 or so clones, with 90% observed a single time. The sequencing input was peripheral blood. The sequence was collected from a man between 18 and 29 years old with active or convalescent COVID-19. The genes are TRBV7-9 and TRBJ2-3, with D possibly being TRBD1 (6 bases). The chain's CDR3 is CASSPFWGRDTDTQYF. CDR3 nucleotides: TGTGCCAGCAGCCCGTTCTGGGGGCGCGACACAGATACGCAGTATTTT.